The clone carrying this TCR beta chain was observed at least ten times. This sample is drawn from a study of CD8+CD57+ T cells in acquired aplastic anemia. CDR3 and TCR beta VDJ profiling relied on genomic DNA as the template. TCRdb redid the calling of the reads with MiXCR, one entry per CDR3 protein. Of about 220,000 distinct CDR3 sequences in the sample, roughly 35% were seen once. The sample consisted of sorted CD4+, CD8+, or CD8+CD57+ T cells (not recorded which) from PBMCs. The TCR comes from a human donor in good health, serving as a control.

CDR3 sequence: CASSDTVGRNTGELFF. The DNA for the CDR3 is TGCGCCAGCAGTGACACGGTGGGAAGGAACACCGGGGAGCTGTTTTTT. V is TRBV10-1 and J is TRBJ2-2; D unclear. Trimming removed 3 bases at V and 1 base at J, with 12 bases between. There are 16 residues in the CDR3. In germline, CDR1 is WNHNN, CDR2 SYGVQD (reference sequence).